This T cell receptor beta chain was observed in a study of memory CD8 T cells in hepatitis C reinfection. Method: immunoSEQ multiplex PCR; TCRdb's copy keeps in-frame clones and lacks some. The sample yields about 50,000 clones, approximately 89% seen once. The time point is: pre-reinfection, 55 to 20 weeks before reinfection detection. TCR sequencing was done directly ex vivo on sorted cells, without expansion in vitro. Per the germline V gene, CDR1 is MGHRA and CDR2 is YSYEKL. This CDR3 is 15 amino acids long. The V end was cut by 4 bases, the J end by 8 bases, with 15 bases between. This receptor was obtained from a man aged 18 to 30 with hepatitis C virus infection. This sequence joins TRBV4-1 and TRBJ1-6; the D gene is possibly TRBD1 (6 bases). The sequenced sample consisted of naive CD8+ T cells sorted from blood. CDR3 nucleotide sequence: TGCGCCAGCAGCCCTCAGAAGGGGGGGGATTCACCCCTCCACTTT. Its protein is CASSPQKGGDSPLHF.